A single sample is the source of the 3 T cell receptor beta chains below, sequenced in a study of T cell responses to AZD1222 COVID-19 vaccine. The protocol was immunoSEQ multiplex PCR, while the TCRdb copy is restricted to in-frame clones and leaves out a portion. The data contain some 190,000 clones, around 87% of them singletons. The sequencing used peripheral blood, collected on day 0 of AZD1222 vaccination. The origin of the receptors is an adult in good health.

The chain links TRBV11-2 to TRBJ1-2; D is perhaps TRBD1 (6 bases). The V end lost 5 bases, the J end lost 2 bases, and 15 bases lay between the germline ends. CDR1 is SGHAT and CDR2 is FQNNGV in the germline V gene. The CDR3 consists of 15 residues. The CDR3 nucleotides are TGTGCCAGCAGCCAAACGACGGGGGCAAACTATGGCTACACCTTC. Protein: CASSQTTGANYGYTF. The whole variable domain, filled in from reference TRBV11-2 and TRBJ1-2, reads EAGVAQSPRYKIIEKRQSVAFWCNPISGHATLYWYQQILGQGPKLLIQFQNNGVVDDSQLPKDRFSAERLKGVDSTLKIQPAKLEDSAVYLCASSQTTGANYGYTFGSGTRLTVV.

V is TRBV27 and J is TRBJ2-7; tentatively, D is TRBD1 (5 bases). This CDR3 is built from 15 residues. Trimming left V 7 bases short and J 1 base short, with 17 bases between. In germline, CDR1 is MNHEY, CDR2 SMNVEV (reference sequence). CDR3 sequence reads: CASTFTGTGSYEQYF. As DNA, the CDR3 is TGTGCCAGCACGTTTACAGGTACTGGGTCCTACGAGCAGTACTTC.

The chain couples TRBV15 to TRBJ2-1, with TRBD2 matching 15 bases. Germline V gives CDR1 LNHNV, CDR2 YYDKDF (reference sequence). This CDR3 region has 17 residues. V was clipped by 0 bases and J by 9 bases; unmatched bases: 6. The CDR3 is CATSRDAGTSGGFEQFF. CDR3 bases: TGTGCCACCAGCAGAGATGCCGGGACTAGCGGGGGGTTTGAGCAGTTCTTC. Full variable domain (missing parts from reference TRBV15 and TRBJ2-1): DAMVIQNPRYQVTQFGKPVTLSCSQTLNHNVMYWYQQKSSQAPKLLFHYYDKDFNNEADTPDNFQSRRPNTSFCFLDIRSPGLGDTAMYLCATSRDAGTSGGFEQFFGPGTRLTVL.